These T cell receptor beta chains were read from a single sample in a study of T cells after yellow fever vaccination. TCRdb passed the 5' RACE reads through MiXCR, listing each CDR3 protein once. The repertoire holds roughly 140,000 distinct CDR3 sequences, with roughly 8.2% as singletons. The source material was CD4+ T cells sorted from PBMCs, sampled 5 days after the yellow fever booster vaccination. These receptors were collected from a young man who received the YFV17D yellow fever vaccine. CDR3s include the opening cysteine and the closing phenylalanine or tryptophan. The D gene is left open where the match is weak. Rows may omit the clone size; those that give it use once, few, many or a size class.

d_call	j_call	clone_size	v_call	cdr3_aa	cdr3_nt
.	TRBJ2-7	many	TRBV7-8	CASSSQRGSYEQYF	TGTGCCAGCAGCTCCCAACGGGGCTCCTACGAGCAGTACTTC
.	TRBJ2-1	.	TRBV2	CAGRPQGPEQFF	TGTGCCGGCCGGCCCCAGGGGCCTGAGCAGTTCTTC
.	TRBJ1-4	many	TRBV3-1	CASSQNRFREKLFF	TGTGCCAGCAGCCAAAACAGGTTCCGTGAAAAACTGTTTTTT
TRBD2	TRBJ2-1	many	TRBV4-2	CASSPSGRVFYNEQFF	TGTGCCAGCAGCCCTAGCGGGAGGGTCTTCTACAATGAGCAGTTCTTC
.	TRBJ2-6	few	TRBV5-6	CASSPLGSGANVLTF	TGTGCCAGCAGCCCCTTGGGGTCTGGGGCCAACGTCCTGACTTTC
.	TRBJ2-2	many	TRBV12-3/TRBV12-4	CASSFTAASNTGELFF	TGTGCCAGTAGTTTCACGGCGGCATCGAACACCGGGGAGCTGTTTTTT
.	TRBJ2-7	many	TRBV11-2	CASSFLVKYEQYF	TGTGCCAGCAGCTTTCTGGTCAAGTACGAGCAGTACTTC
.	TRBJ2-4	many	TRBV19	CASSIMTSAGGIQYF	TGTGCCAGTAGTATCATGACTTCCGCTGGGGGCATTCAGTACTTC
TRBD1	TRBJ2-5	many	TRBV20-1	CSARDRVRETQYF	TGCAGTGCGCGGGACAGGGTTAGGGAGACCCAGTACTTC
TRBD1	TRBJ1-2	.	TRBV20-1	CSASQTGGDGYTF	TGCAGTGCTAGCCAGACAGGGGGAGATGGCTACACCTTC
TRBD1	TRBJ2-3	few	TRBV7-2	CASSTRTGVTDTQYF	TGTGCCAGCAGCACCAGGACAGGGGTGACAGATACGCAGTATTTT
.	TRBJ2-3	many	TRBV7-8	CASSLKVGVITDTQYF	TGTGCCAGCAGCTTAAAAGTGGGAGTGATCACAGATACGCAGTATTTT
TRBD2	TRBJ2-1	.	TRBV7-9	CASSVGTSGNNEQFF	TGTGCCAGCAGCGTCGGGACTAGCGGTAACAATGAGCAGTTCTTC
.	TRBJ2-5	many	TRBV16	CASSRPLQTQYF	TGTGCCAGCAGCCGTCCACTGCAGACCCAGTACTTC
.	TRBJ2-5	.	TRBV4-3	CASSQDMGTEETQYF	TGCGCCAGCAGCCAAGATATGGGGACCGAAGAGACCCAGTACTTC
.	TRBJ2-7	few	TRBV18	CASSPGLGGEQYF	TGTGCCAGCTCACCGGGCTTAGGGGGCGAGCAGTACTTC
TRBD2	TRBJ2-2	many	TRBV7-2	CASSLELAGVTGELFF	TGTGCCAGCAGCTTAGAACTAGCGGGAGTTACCGGGGAGCTGTTTTTT
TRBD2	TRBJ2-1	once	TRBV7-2	CASSLVGGGEQFF	TGTGCCAGCAGCTTAGTCGGGGGGGGTGAGCAGTTCTTC
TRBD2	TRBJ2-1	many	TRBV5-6	CASSSIWREVTSSYNEQFF	TGTGCCAGCAGCTCCATATGGCGGGAGGTAACCAGCTCCTACAATGAGCAGTTCTTC
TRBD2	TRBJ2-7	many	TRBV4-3	CASSQSGGEQYF	TGCGCCAGCAGCCAATCCGGGGGGGAGCAGTACTTC
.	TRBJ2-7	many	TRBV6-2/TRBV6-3	CASKAEVRSSEQYF	TGTGCCAGCAAAGCCGAGGTGAGGAGTTCCGAGCAGTACTTC
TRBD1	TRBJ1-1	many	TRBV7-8	CASSEWTGVNTEAFF	TGTGCCAGCAGCGAGTGGACAGGGGTGAACACTGAAGCTTTCTTT
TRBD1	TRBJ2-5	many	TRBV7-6	CASSPTTGTETQYF	TGTGCCAGCAGCCCAACGACAGGGACGGAGACCCAGTACTTC
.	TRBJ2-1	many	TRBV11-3	CASSSQGYEQFF	TGTGCCAGCAGCTCGCAGGGGTATGAGCAGTTCTTC
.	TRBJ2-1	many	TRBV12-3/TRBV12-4	CASSGGGTSYNEQFF	TGTGCCAGCAGCGGTGGGGGAACCTCCTACAATGAGCAGTTCTTC
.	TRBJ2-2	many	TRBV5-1	CASSLHSTGELFF	TGCGCCAGCAGCTTGCACTCTACAGGGGAGCTGTTTTTT
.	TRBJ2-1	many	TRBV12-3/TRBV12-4	CASILAGPRGNEQFF	TGTGCCAGCATCCTGGCGGGGCCCAGAGGTAATGAGCAGTTCTTC
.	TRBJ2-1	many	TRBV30	CAWTPRAWGEQFF	TGTGCCTGGACCCCACGGGCATGGGGTGAGCAGTTCTTC
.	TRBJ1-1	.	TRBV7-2	CASSLTPNTEAFF	TGTGCCAGCAGCTTAACACCTAACACTGAAGCTTTCTTT
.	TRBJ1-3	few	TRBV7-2	CASSHPVGGSGNTIYF	TGTGCCAGCAGCCACCCGGTGGGGGGCTCTGGAAACACCATATATTTT
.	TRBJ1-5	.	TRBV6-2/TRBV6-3	CASTQGPTSPLRAQHF	TGTGCCAGCACTCAGGGACCCACCTCACCGCTCAGGGCCCAGCATTTT
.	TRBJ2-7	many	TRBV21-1	CASSPNYEQYF	TGTGCCAGCAGCCCAAATTACGAGCAGTACTTC
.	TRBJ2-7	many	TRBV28	CATAGPSSYEQYF	TGTGCCACGGCGGGGCCCTCCTCCTACGAGCAGTACTTC
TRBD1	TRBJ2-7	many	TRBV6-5	CASSYSGTGVVYEQYF	TGTGCCAGCAGTTACTCGGGGACAGGGGTTGTCTACGAGCAGTACTTC
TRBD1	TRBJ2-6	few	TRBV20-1	CSARVPGQGTSGANVLTF	TGCAGTGCTAGGGTACCGGGACAGGGCACCTCTGGGGCCAACGTCCTGACTTTC
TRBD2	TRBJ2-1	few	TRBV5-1	CASSLEASGRRRNEQFF	TGCGCCAGCAGCTTGGAAGCTAGCGGGAGAAGGAGGAATGAGCAGTTCTTC
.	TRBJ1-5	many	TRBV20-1	CSARDLTSNQPQHF	TGCAGTGCTAGAGATCTAACTAGCAATCAGCCCCAGCATTTT
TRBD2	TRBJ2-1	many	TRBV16	CASSQYTSDKYNEQFF	TGTGCCAGCAGCCAATATACTAGCGACAAGTACAATGAGCAGTTCTTC
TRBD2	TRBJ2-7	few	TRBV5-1	CASSWTSGSFSSSYEQYF	TGCGCCAGCAGCTGGACTAGCGGGAGCTTTTCGAGCTCCTACGAGCAGTACTTC
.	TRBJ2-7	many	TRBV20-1	CSARIPPGYEQYF	TGCAGTGCCAGAATCCCCCCGGGCTACGAGCAGTACTTC
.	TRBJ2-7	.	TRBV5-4	CASSLQGLYEQYF	TGTGCCAGCAGCTTGCAGGGGCTCTACGAGCAGTACTTC
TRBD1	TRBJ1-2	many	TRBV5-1	CASSSGQGSYGYTF	TGCGCCAGCAGTTCGGGACAGGGCAGCTATGGCTACACCTTC
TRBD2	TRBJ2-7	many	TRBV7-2	CASSSIAGGAYEQYF	TGTGCCAGCAGCTCCATAGCGGGAGGGGCCTACGAGCAGTACTTC
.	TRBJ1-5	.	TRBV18	CASSPLGGRQPQHF	TGTGCCAGCTCACCTCTTGGTGGTAGGCAGCCCCAGCATTTT
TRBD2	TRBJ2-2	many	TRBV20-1	CSGTSGTWGGELFF	TGCAGTGGGACTAGCGGGACTTGGGGCGGGGAGCTGTTTTTT
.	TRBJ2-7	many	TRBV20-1	CSAFRLAYEQYF	TGCAGTGCATTCCGTCTAGCGTACGAGCAGTACTTC
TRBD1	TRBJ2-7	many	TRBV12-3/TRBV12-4	CASSPRDRASPFGQYF	TGTGCCAGCAGTCCCCGGGACAGGGCGTCCCCGTTCGGGCAGTACTTC
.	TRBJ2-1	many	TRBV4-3	CASSQAAVQTYNEQFF	TGCGCCAGCAGCCAAGCGGCCGTACAAACCTACAATGAGCAGTTCTTC
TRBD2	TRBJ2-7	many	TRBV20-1	CSARKETSAYEQYF	TGCAGTGCTAGAAAAGAGACTAGCGCCTACGAGCAGTACTTC
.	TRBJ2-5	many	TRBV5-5	CASSLGNVNSQETQYF	TGTGCCAGCAGCTTGGGTAACGTAAACTCCCAAGAGACCCAGTACTTC
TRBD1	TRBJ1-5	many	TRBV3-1	CASSRGTGDNQPQHF	TGTGCCAGCAGCCGCGGGACAGGCGACAATCAGCCCCAGCATTTT
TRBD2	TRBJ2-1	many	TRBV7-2	CASSRGAGAYNEQFF	TGTGCCAGCAGCCGAGGAGCGGGAGCCTACAATGAGCAGTTCTTC
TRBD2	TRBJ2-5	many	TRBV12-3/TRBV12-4	CASSTIAGGLETQYF	TGTGCCAGCAGCACAATAGCGGGGGGCCTTGAGACCCAGTACTTC
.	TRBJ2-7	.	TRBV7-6	CASSLADGRAGVQYF	TGTGCCAGCAGCTTAGCAGACGGGCGTGCAGGGGTGCAGTACTTC
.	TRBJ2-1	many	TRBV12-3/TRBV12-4	CASSLGWGLGREQFF	TGTGCCAGCAGTTTAGGTTGGGGCCTCGGACGTGAGCAGTTCTTC
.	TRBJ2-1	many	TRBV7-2	CASSLIGGGSYNEQFF	TGTGCCAGCAGCTTAATTGGAGGGGGCTCCTACAATGAGCAGTTCTTC
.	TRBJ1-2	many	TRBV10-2	CASATGQLYGYTF	TGCGCCAGCGCCACCGGACAGCTGTATGGCTACACCTTC
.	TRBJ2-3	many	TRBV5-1	CASRDTLDTQYF	TGCGCCAGCAGGGATACGTTGGATACGCAGTATTTT
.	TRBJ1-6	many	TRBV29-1	CSVALSRDSPLHF	TGCAGCGTTGCTCTGAGCAGGGATTCACCCCTCCACTTT